The rows below give T cell receptor beta chains drawn from one sample of a study of blood T cell repertoires in COVID-19. Here immunoSEQ multiplex PCR was the method, and the copy in TCRdb shows in-frame clones only, minus some. This table holds under 250,000 clones, about 80% found once. The sequenced sample was peripheral blood. The source is a man aged 50-60 years with active or convalescent COVID-19. The CDR3 runs from the conserved cysteine through the conserved F or W. A D gene is named only where the DNA matches it firmly. The size of a clone is reported for some rows only, either as once, few or many, or as a class for expanded clones.

j_call v_call clone_size d_call cdr3_nt cdr3_aa
TRBJ1-2 TRBV6-1 - - TGTGCCAGCAGTGAGTACCCGGGTATCTATGGCTACACCTTC CASSEYPGIYGYTF
TRBJ2-7 TRBV5-4 - TRBD2 TGTGCCAGCAGCGGAGGCGGGGGCTACGAGCAGTACTTC CASSGGGGYEQYF
TRBJ1-2 TRBV11-2 - - TGTGCCAGCAGCTCTCCGGGACAACTGGCTGGCTACACCTTC CASSSPGQLAGYTF
TRBJ2-3 TRBV10-3 - TRBD2 TGTGCCACCACTAGCGGGGACACAGATACGCAGTATTTT CATTSGDTDTQYF
TRBJ2-7 TRBV19 - TRBD1 TGTGCCAGTAGCCAGGACAGGGAATTCTACGAGCAGTACTTC CASSQDREFYEQYF
TRBJ1-2 TRBV10-3 - - TGTGCCATCAGACCGTCGGGTAACTATGGCTACACCTTC CAIRPSGNYGYTF
TRBJ2-2 TRBV4-2 - TRBD2 TGTGCCAGCAGCCAAGATCGACTAGCGGGGGGCGGGGAGCTGTTTTTT CASSQDRLAGGGELFF
TRBJ2-1 TRBV9 - TRBD2 TGTGCCAGCAGCCCCCCTGGAGTTAGCGGGGGTTCTGAGCAGTTCTTC CASSPPGVSGGSEQFF
TRBJ2-3 TRBV7-2 - TRBD1 TGTGCCAGCAGCTTAAAGATCGGGACAGGGCTTTCGCAGTATTTT CASSLKIGTGLSQYF
TRBJ2-1 TRBV5-1 many TRBD2 TGCGCCAGCAGCTTGGCCAGCGGGAACTTTGAGCAGTTCTTC CASSLASGNFEQFF
TRBJ2-1 TRBV5-8 - TRBD2 TGTGCCAGCAGCTCCCGACTAGCGGGGGGCAACAATGAGCAGTTCTTC CASSSRLAGGNNEQFF
TRBJ2-7 TRBV3-1/TRBV3-2 - - TGTGCCAGCAGCTACCGGACAGCCGCTCCCCCCTACGAGCAGTACTTC CASSYRTAAPPYEQYF
TRBJ1-2 TRBV20-1 - - TGCAGTGCTAGTCGGATGGGGGGGAGAGGCAACTATGGCTACACCTTC CSASRMGGRGNYGYTF
TRBJ2-1 TRBV5-1 once TRBD1 TGCGCCAGCAGCCGCGGACAGGGTGGCAATGAGCAGTTCTTC CASSRGQGGNEQFF
TRBJ2-1 TRBV10-3 - TRBD2 TGTGCCATCAGTGAGTCGGGGACTAGCGGGGCTGGCAATGAGCAGTTCTTC CAISESGTSGAGNEQFF
TRBJ2-7 TRBV6-1 - TRBD1 TGTGCCAGCAGTCGGGACAGGTCCGAGCAGTACTTC CASSRDRSEQYF
TRBJ1-4 TRBV7-9 - TRBD1 TGTGCCAGCAGGCCGAGACAGGGTCCTAATGAAAAACTGTTTTTT CASRPRQGPNEKLFF
TRBJ2-1 TRBV29-1 - - TGCAGCGGTCGGGTCTCTTACAATGAGCAGTTCTTC CSGRVSYNEQFF
TRBJ2-3 TRBV2 - - TGTGCCAGCACTCCGGGACTGGAGACAGATACGCAGTATTTT CASTPGLETDTQYF
TRBJ2-1 TRBV5-1 - - TGCGCCAGCAGCTCCACGGGCAATGAGCAGTTCTTC CASSSTGNEQFF
TRBJ2-2 TRBV7-7 - TRBD2 TGTGCCAGCAGCCCCGGGGGAGCGGGGGTCACCGGGGAGCTGTTTTTT CASSPGGAGVTGELFF
TRBJ2-5 TRBV18 - - TGTGCCAGCTCCCCTAGGTCGGAGACCCAGTACTTC CASSPRSETQYF
TRBJ1-5 TRBV5-5 - TRBD1 TGTGCCAGCAGCTTGGGTTCAGGGGGCGCCCGCAATCAGCCCCAGCATTTT CASSLGSGGARNQPQHF
TRBJ2-1 TRBV5-1 - - TGCGCCAGCAGCTTCTTCCCACAGGGTCCCTCCTACAATGAGCAGTTCTTC CASSFFPQGPSYNEQFF
TRBJ1-6 TRBV9 - - TGTGCCAGCAGCGTAGCGGCGGCGAGGGATTCACCCCTCCACTTT CASSVAAARDSPLHF
TRBJ2-3 TRBV5-1 - TRBD2 TGCGCCAGCAGCTTGGCGATAGCGGGGGGAAACGCAGATACGCAGTATTTT CASSLAIAGGNADTQYF
TRBJ2-3 TRBV7-9 - - TGTGCCAGCACCCTATCTTCCTTGGGGCTAGATACGCAGTATTTT CASTLSSLGLDTQYF
TRBJ1-5 TRBV7-2 - - TGTGCCAGCAGCTTAGGAGGGATTAGCAATCAGCCCCAGCATTTT CASSLGGISNQPQHF
TRBJ1-3 TRBV6-6 - TRBD1 TGTGCCAGCAGTCGGACAGGGGTGGGAAACACCATATATTTT CASSRTGVGNTIYF
TRBJ1-4 TRBV15 - - TGTGCCACCAGCAAGGACAGAGCAACTAATGAAAAACTGTTTTTT CATSKDRATNEKLFF
TRBJ1-1 TRBV19 - - TGTGCCAGTAGGCGGACAGTGGAAGCTTTCTTT CASRRTVEAFF
TRBJ1-5 TRBV7-2 - TRBD1 TGTGCCAGCACCGGGACAGCCAATCAGCCCCAGCATTTT CASTGTANQPQHF
TRBJ2-3 TRBV29-1 - - TGCAGCGTTACCGCGTCGGGCAGGGCCACCACAGATACGCAGTATTTT CSVTASGRATTDTQYF
TRBJ1-5 TRBV19 - TRBD1 TGTGCCAGTAAAGGACAGGGGGAGGATCAGCCCCAGCATTTT CASKGQGEDQPQHF
TRBJ2-1 TRBV15 - TRBD2 TGTGCCACCAGCAGAGAGGGGGGGGACTACAATGAGCAGTTCTTC CATSREGGDYNEQFF
TRBJ1-1 TRBV10-3 once TRBD1 TGTGCCATCAGTGGATCCGGGACAGGGAACACTGAAGCTTTCTTT CAISGSGTGNTEAFF
TRBJ2-6 TRBV18 - - TGTGCCAGCTCACAAAGCCTAGTCTCTGGGGCCAACGTCCTGACTTTC CASSQSLVSGANVLTF
TRBJ1-2 TRBV6-5 - TRBD1 TGTGCCAGCAGTTCCTTCTCGACAGGGGCCGATTCGGGCTACACCTTC CASSSFSTGADSGYTF
TRBJ1-5 TRBV6-1 - - TGTGCCAGCAGTGAACAGGGGATGGGCAATCAGCCCCAGCATTTT CASSEQGMGNQPQHF
TRBJ1-5 TRBV2 - - TGTGCCAGCAGCTCAACAGGGATCCGCAATCAGCCCCAGCATTTT CASSSTGIRNQPQHF
TRBJ2-3 TRBV7-9 - TRBD2 TGTGCCAGCAGCTTAGCAATAGCGGGGGGCCGGCACACAGATACGCAGTATTTT CASSLAIAGGRHTDTQYF
TRBJ2-2 TRBV5-6 - - TGTGCCAGCAGCAGGGGTGGCAGTCGCGGGGAGCTGTTTTTT CASSRGGSRGELFF
TRBJ1-3 TRBV6-6 - TRBD1 TGTGCCAGCAGTCTGGGGACAGGGGACGGAAACACCATATATTTT CASSLGTGDGNTIYF
TRBJ1-2 TRBV7-2 - - TGTGCCAGCAGCTTAGGAGTTGCAGGCCCTAACTATGGCTACACCTTC CASSLGVAGPNYGYTF
TRBJ1-5 TRBV10-3 - TRBD1 TGTGCCATCAGTGGGGACAGGGGGATAGGTCAGCCCCAGCATTTT CAISGDRGIGQPQHF
TRBJ1-3 TRBV27 - - TGTGCCAGCACCCCACAGGGCTCTGGAAACACCATATATTTT CASTPQGSGNTIYF
TRBJ1-2 TRBV6-1 - - TGTGCCAGCAGTGAAGCGCTTCGTACGCGCTATGGCTACACCTTC CASSEALRTRYGYTF
TRBJ1-2 TRBV9 - - TGTGCCAGCAGCGCCCTGAGGACGGGAGGCTACACCTTC CASSALRTGGYTF
TRBJ2-3 TRBV7-6 - TRBD2 TGTGCCAGCAGCGCCCGGGTTCGGGGGGGCCTGGGAGATACGCAGTATTTT CASSARVRGGLGDTQYF
TRBJ2-2 TRBV19 - - TGTGCCAGTAGTATCGCGCCGGGAACCACCGGGGAGCTGTTTTTT CASSIAPGTTGELFF
TRBJ1-1 TRBV20-1 - - TGCAGTGCCCCCCGTCGAGATACAGCTTTCTTT CSAPRRDTAFF